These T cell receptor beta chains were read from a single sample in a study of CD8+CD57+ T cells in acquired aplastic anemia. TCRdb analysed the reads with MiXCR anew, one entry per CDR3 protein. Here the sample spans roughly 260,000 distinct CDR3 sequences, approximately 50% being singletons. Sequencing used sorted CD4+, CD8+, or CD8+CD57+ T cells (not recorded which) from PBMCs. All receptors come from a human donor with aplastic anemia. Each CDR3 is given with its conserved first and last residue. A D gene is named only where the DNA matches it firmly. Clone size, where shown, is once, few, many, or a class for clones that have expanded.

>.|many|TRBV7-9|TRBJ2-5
TGTGCCAGCAGCTTAGCTCAGGCAAGGGACCAGTACTTC
CASSLAQARDQYF
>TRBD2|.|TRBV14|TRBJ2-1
TGTGCCAGCAGCCAAGGGAGTGGACTAGCGGGAGAAGGTAGCAATGAGCAGTTCTTC
CASSQGSGLAGEGSNEQFF
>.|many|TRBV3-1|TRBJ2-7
TGTGCCAGCAGCCTAGGGGGACACGAGCAGTACTTC
CASSLGGHEQYF
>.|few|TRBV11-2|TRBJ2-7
TGTGCCAGCAGCTTAGGTCTCCGGGACAACTCCTACGAGCAGTACTTC
CASSLGLRDNSYEQYF
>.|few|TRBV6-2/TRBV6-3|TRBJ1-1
TGTGCCAGCAGAATACAGGGAGGAGGGACTGAAGCTTTCTTT
CASRIQGGGTEAFF
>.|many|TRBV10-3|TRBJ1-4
TGTGCCATCAGTGAGTCGACTCTGACTAATGAAAAACTGTTTTTT
CAISESTLTNEKLFF
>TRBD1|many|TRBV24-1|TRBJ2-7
TGTGCCACCAGTGCCAGAACAGGGGGCTCCGAGCAGTACTTC
CATSARTGGSEQYF
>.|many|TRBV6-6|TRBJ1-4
TGTGCCAGCAGTTATTACAGCCGGGACGGACTAAATGAAAAACTGTTTTTT
CASSYYSRDGLNEKLFF
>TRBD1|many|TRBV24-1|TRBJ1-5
TGTGCCACCGGGGAAGACAGGGTCACTGGTGCGGAGCTTAATCAGCCCCAGCATTTT
CATGEDRVTGAELNQPQHF
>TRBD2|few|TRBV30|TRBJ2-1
TGTGCCTGGACGGCGGGAGAGATTGATGAGCAGTTCTTC
CAWTAGEIDEQFF
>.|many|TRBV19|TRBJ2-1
TGTGCCAGTAGTATAAGGCGGGACAATGAGCAGTTCTTC
CASSIRRDNEQFF